This TCR beta chain was obtained from a study of CD8 T cells in Susac syndrome. Of note for this clonotype: Its target is not known.

CD8+ and CD4+ T cells taken from blood had their TCR beta sequenced. Negative isolation was applied to CD8+ and CD4+ T cells, and FACS enrichment was applied to TEMRA cells. Random hexamers were used to reverse transcribe an amount of roughly 0.45 to 1 ug RNA. Multiplex immunoSEQ PCR targeted 54 Vbeta and 13 Jbeta TCR beta segments. Using its own MiXCR run on the immunoSEQ multiplex PCR reads, TCRdb lists one record per CDR3 protein. The profile shows 170,000 or so distinct CDR3 sequences, approximately 93% of them singletons. Regarding the study as a whole: Individuals included in the TCR sequencing and HLA analysis were acknowledged by the study to be relatively few in number.

From germline, CDR1 is MGHDK and CDR2 SYGVNS. V was trimmed by 2 bases and J by 7 bases, leaving 18 bases between them. The CDR3 is 16 amino acids. Input material: CD4+ T cells from PBMCs. This sequence was found in a human donor with multiple sclerosis. J is TRBJ1-5 and V is TRBV25-1, with TRBD1 as a possible D gene (6 bases). The CDR3 DNA sequence: TGTGCCAGCAGTGAAGGGGGCCGATGGACCGGACAGCCCCAGCATTTT. Protein: CASSEGGRWTGQPQHF.